This T cell receptor (beta chain) came from a study of OX40 agonist ivuxolimab in advanced cancers. Turning to the study itself: The group had a mean age of about 65 years, ranged from 23 to 79, and was around 82% male.

Regarding the study as a whole: It was not determined which antigens were specifically recognized by the peripheral T cells that had undergone clonal expansion.

Method: immunoSEQ multiplex PCR; TCRdb's copy keeps in-frame clones and lacks some. Altogether 65,000 to 70,000 clones are present, 90% to 95% being singletons, with the ten largest covering 0.25% to 0.3%. People who had autoimmune disease history or systemic immunosuppression were excluded. Blood was sampled at baseline, cycle 4 day 1, and cycle 7 day 1. About this clone: Its antigen is currently unknown.

The CDR3 totals 16 residues. Losses at the gene ends were 4 bases for V and 6 bases for J; bases not matched to a gene: 7. The germline V gene encodes CDR1 SGHNT and CDR2 YYREEE (reference sequence). Sequencing was performed on CD4+ or CD8+ T cells sorted from blood, taken in a trial of the OX40 agonist ivuxolimab. The sequence was collected from an adult with an advanced solid tumor such as melanoma, head and neck, liver or kidney cancer. The chain links TRBV5-4 to TRBJ2-1; 13 bases agree with TRBD2. CDR3 amino acids: CASSGRTSGSGNEQFF. CDR3 in DNA: TGTGCCAGCAGCGGGAGGACTAGCGGGAGCGGCAATGAGCAGTTCTTC.